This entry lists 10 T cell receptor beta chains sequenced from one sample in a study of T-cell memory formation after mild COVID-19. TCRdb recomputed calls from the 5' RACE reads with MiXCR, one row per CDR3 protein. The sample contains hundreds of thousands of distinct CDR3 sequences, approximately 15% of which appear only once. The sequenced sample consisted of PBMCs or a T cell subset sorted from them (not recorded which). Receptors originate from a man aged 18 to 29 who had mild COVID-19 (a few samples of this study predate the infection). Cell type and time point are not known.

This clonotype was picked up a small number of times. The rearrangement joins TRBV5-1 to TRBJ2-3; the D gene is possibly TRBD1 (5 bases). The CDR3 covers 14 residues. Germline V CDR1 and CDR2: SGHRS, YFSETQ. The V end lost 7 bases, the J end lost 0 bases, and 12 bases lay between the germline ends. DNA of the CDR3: TGCGCCAGCGGATTGGGGCCTAGCACAGATACGCAGTATTTT. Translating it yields CASGLGPSTDTQYF.

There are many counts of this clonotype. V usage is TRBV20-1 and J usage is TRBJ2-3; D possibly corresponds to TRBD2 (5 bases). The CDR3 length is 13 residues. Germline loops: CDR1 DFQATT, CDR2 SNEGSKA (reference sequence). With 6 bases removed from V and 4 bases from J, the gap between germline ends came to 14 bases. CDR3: CSALVGRADTQYF. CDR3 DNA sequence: TGCAGTGCCCTGGTAGGGCGGGCAGATACGCAGTATTTT.

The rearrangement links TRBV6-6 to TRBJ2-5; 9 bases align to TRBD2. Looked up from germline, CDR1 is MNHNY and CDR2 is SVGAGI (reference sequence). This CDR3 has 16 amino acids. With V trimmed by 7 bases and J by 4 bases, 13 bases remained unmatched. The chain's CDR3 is CASIGRGGTVIETQYF. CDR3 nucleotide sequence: TGTGCCAGCATAGGGCGGGGGGGCACAGTCATAGAGACCCAGTACTTC.

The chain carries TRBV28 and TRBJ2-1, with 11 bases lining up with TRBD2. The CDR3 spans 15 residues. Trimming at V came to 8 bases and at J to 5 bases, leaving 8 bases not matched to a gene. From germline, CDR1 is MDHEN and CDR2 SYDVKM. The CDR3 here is CASYSTSGIDNEQFF. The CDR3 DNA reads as TGTGCCAGCTACTCGACTAGCGGGATAGACAATGAGCAGTTCTTC.

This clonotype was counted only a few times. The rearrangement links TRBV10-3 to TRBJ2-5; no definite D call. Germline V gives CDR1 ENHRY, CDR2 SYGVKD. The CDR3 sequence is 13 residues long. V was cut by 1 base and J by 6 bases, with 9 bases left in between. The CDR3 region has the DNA TGTGCCATCAGTGAGTTGGATTTCCAGACCCAGTACTTC. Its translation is CAISELDFQTQYF.

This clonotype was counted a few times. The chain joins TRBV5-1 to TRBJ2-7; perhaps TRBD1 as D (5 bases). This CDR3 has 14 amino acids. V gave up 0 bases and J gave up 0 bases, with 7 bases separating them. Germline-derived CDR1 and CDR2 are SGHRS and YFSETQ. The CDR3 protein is CASSLGDSSYEQYF. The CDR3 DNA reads TGCGCCAGCAGCTTGGGAGACAGCTCCTACGAGCAGTACTTC.

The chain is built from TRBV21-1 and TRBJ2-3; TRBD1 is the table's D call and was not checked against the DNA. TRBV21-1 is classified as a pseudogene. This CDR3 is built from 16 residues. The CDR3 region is CASSSTGRRSTDTQYF. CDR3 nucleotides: TGTGCCAGCAGCAGTACGGGCAGGCGATCCACAGATACGCAGTATTTT.

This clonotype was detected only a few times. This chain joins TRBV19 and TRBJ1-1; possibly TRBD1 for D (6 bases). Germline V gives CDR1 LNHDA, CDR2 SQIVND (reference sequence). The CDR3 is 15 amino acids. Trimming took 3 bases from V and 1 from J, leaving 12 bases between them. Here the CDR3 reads CASSILDRKNTEAFF. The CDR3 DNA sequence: TGTGCCAGTAGTATCTTAGACAGGAAGAACACTGAAGCTTTCTTT.

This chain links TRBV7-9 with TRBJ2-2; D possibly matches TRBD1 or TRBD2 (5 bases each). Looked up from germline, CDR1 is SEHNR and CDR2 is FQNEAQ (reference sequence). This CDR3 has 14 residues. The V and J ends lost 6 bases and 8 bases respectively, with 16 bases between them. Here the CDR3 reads CASSPGPLPGELFF. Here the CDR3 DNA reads TGTGCCAGCAGTCCGGGACCCCTTCCGGGGGAGCTGTTTTTT.

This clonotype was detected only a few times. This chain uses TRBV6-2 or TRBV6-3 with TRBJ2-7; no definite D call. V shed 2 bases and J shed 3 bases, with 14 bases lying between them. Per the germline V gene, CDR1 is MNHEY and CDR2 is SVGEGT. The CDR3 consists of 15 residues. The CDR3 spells CASSYRGLTGYEQYF. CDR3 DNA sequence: TGTGCCAGCAGTTACCGAGGTCTGACGGGCTACGAGCAGTACTTC.